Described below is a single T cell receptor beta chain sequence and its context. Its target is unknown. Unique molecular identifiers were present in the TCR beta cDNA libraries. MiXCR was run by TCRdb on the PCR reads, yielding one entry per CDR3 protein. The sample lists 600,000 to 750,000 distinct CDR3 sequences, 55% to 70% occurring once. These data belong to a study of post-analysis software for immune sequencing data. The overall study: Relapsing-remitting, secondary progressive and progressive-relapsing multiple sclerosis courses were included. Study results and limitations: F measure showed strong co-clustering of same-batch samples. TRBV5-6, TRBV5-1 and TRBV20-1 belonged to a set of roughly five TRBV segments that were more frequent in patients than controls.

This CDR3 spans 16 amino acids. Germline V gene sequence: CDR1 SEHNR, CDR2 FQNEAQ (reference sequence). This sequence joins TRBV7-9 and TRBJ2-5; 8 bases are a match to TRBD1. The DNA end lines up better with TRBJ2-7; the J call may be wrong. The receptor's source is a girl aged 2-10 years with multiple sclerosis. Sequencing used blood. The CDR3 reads CASSGPGQEITYEQYF. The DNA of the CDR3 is TGTGCCAGCAGCGGACCGGGACAGGAAATTACCTACGAGCAGTACTTC.